What follows describes a single TCR beta chain. Its antigen is still unknown. The CDR3 runs 20 residues. Germline V gene sequence: CDR1 KGHSH, CDR2 LQKENI. The trim removed 1 base at V and 1 base at J, leaving 9 bases unmatched. TCRdb's table, derived via immunoSEQ multiplex PCR, lists solely in-frame clones and lacks some. This table holds about 100,000 clones, 80% to 90% found once. The source of the sample is a study of identifying expanded T cells in peripheral blood. Study observations and caveats: Variance in clone template counts between approximately two-week samples significantly increased with total template count across all healthy donors. Over two and four weeks, about 17 and 20 clones changed, versus 1.2 between replicates.

The receptor was derived from a person aged 18 to 70 in good health. The source material was blood. The chain carries TRBV18 and TRBJ2-1; 14 bases agree with TRBD2. CDR3 region: CASSPLKTSGGASSYNEQFF. CDR3 in DNA: TGTGCCAGCTCACCACTCAAGACTAGCGGGGGGGCTAGTTCCTACAATGAGCAGTTCTTC.